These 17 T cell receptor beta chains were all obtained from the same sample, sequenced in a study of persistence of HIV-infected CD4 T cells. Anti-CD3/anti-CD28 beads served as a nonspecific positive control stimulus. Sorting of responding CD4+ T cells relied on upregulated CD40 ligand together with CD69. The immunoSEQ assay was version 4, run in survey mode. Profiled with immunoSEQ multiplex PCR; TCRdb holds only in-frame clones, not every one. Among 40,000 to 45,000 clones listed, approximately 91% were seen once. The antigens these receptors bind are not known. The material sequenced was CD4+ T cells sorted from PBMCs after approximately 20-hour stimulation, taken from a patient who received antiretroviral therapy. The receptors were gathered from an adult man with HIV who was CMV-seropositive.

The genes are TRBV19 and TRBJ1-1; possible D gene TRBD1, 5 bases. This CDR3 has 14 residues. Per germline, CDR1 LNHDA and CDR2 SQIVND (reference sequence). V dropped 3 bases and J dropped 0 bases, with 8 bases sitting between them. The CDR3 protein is CASSIRGMNTEAFF. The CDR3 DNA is TGTGCCAGTAGTATCCGGGGGATGAACACTGAAGCTTTCTTT. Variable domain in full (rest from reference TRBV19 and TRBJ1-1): DGGITQSPKYLFRKEGQNVTLSCEQNLNHDAMYWYRQDPGQGLRLIYYSQIVNDFQKGDIAEGYSVSREKKESFPLTVTSAQKNPTAFYLCASSIRGMNTEAFFGQGTRLTVV.

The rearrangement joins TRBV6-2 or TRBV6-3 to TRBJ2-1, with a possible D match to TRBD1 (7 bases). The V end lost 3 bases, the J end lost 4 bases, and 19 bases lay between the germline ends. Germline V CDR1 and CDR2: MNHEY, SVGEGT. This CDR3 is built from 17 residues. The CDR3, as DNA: TGTGCCAGCAGTTATTCCCTCAGGGGGGTCTGGTACAATGAGCAGTTCTTC. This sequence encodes CASSYSLRGVWYNEQFF.

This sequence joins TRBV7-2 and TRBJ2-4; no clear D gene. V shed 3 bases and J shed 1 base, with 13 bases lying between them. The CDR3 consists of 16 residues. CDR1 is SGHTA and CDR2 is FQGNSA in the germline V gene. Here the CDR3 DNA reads TGTGCCAGCAGCTTGGTCTGGAAGACGGCCAAAAACATTCAGTACTTC. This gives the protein CASSLVWKTAKNIQYF.

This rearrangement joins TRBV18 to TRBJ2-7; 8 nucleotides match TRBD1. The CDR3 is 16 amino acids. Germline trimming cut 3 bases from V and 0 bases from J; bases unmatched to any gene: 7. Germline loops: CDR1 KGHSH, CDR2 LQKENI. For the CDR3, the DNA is TGTGCCAGCTCACCGGCGAGGGACAGGAGCTCCTACGAGCAGTACTTC. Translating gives CASSPARDRSSYEQYF.

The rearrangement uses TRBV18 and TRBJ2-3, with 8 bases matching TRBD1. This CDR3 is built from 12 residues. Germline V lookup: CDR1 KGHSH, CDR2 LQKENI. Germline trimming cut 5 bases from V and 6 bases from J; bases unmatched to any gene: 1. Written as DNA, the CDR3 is TGTGCCAGCTCAACAGGGGGGGATACGCAGTATTTT. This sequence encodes CASSTGGDTQYF. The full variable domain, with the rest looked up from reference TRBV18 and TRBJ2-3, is NAGVMQNPRHLVRRRGQEARLRCSPMKGHSHVYWYRQLPEEGLKFMVYLQKENIIDESGMPKERFSAEFPKEGPSILRIQQVVRGDSAAYFCASSTGGDTQYFGPGTRLTVL.

CDR3 residues: CASSLGSGGASDTQYF. CDR3 sequence (DNA): TGTGCCAGCTCTCTGGGGTCCGGGGGCGCCTCAGATACGCAGTATTTT. The chain carries TRBV18 and TRBJ2-3; D tentatively reads TRBD1 or TRBD2 (6 bases each). The CDR3 loop spans 16 amino acids. Germline V gene sequence: CDR1 KGHSH, CDR2 LQKENI. Trimming left V 6 bases short and J 4 bases short, with 20 bases between.

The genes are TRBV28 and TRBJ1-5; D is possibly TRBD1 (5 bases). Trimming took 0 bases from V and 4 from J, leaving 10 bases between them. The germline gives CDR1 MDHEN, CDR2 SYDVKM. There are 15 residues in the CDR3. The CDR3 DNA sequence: TGTGCCAGCAGTTTATGGGGCAGGGCAAATCAGCCCCAGCATTTT. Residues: CASSLWGRANQPQHF.

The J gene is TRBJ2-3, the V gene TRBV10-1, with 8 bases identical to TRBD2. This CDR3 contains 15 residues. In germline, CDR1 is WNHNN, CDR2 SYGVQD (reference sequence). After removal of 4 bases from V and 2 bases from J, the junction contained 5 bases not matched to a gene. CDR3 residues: CASSGSGGSTDTQYF. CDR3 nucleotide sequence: TGCGCCAGCAGTGGGAGCGGGGGATCCACAGATACGCAGTATTTT.

The DNA of the CDR3 is TGTGCCAGCAGCATTCCGGGACAGACGAATTCACCCCTCCACTTT. Amino acids: CASSIPGQTNSPLHF. The rearrangement uses TRBV21-1 and TRBJ1-6; TRBD1 was called by the table and not checked on the DNA. TRBV21-1 is tagged as a pseudogene. The CDR3 contains 15 residues.

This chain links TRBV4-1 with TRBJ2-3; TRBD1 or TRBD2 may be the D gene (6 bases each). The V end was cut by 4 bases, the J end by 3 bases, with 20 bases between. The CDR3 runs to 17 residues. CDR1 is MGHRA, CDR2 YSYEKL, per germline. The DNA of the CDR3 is TGCGCCAGCAGCCGCCCAATGGGGGGCCCAGGGACAGATACGCAGTATTTT. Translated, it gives CASSRPMGGPGTDTQYF.

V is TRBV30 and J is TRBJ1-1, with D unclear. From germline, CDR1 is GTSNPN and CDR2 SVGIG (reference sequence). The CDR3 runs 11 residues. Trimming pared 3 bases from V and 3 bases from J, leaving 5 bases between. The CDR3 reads CAWRQDTEAFF. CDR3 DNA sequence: TGTGCCTGGAGGCAGGACACTGAAGCTTTCTTT.

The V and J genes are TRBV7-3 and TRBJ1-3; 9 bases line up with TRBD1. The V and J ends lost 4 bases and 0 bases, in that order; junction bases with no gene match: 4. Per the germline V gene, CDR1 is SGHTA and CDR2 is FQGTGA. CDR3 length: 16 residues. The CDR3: CASSSTGGNSGNTIYF. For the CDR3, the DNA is TGTGCCAGCAGCTCGACAGGGGGGAACTCTGGAAACACCATATATTTT.

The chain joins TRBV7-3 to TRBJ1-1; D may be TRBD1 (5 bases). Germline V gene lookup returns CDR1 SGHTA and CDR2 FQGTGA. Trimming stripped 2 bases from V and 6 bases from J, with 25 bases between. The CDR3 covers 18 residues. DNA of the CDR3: TGTGCCAGCAGCTTAGTTGGTGGAACTTCCCCTCGGGGCGCTGAAGCTTTCTTT. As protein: CASSLVGGTSPRGAEAFF.

The DNA of the CDR3 is TGTGCCAGTAGTAACCCGACAGGGGCCAGGTGGGAGCAGTACTTC. Amino acids: CASSNPTGARWEQYF. The chain carries TRBV19 and TRBJ2-7; 8 nucleotides match TRBD1. CDR1 and CDR2 (germline): LNHDA, SQIVND (reference sequence). The CDR3 is made up of 15 amino acids. V was pared by 4 bases and J by 7 bases, with 12 bases of the junction left unmatched.

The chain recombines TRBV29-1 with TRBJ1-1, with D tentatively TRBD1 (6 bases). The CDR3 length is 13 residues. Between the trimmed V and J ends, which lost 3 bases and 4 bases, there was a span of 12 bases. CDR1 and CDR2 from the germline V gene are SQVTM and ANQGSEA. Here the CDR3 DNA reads TGCAGCGTTGATGGGGGGCGGCCCACTGAAGCTTTCTTT. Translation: CSVDGGRPTEAFF.

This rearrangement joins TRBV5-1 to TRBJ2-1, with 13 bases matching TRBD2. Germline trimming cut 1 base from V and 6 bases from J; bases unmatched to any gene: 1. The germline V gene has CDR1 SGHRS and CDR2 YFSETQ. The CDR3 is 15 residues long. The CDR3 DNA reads TGCGCCAGCAGCTTGCGGACTAGCGGGGGCAATGAGCAGTTCTTC. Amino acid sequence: CASSLRTSGGNEQFF. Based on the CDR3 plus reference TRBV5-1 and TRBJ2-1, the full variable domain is KAGVTQTPRYLIKTRGQQVTLSCSPISGHRSVSWYQQTPGQGLQFLFEYFSETQRNKGNFPGRFSGRQFSNSRSEMNVSTLELGDSALYLCASSLRTSGGNEQFFGPGTRLTVL.

CDR3 nucleotide sequence: TGCGCCAGCAGCTTGTCTGGTCAGCCCCAGCATTTT. As protein: CASSLSGQPQHF. The chain links TRBV5-1 to TRBJ1-5, with no clear D. V was shortened by 1 base and J by 6 bases, with 5 bases between the two germline ends. The germline CDR1 and CDR2 sequences are SGHRS and YFSETQ. This CDR3 comprises 12 residues.